These 28 T cell receptor beta chains were sequenced from one sample in a study of regulatory T cells in long-lasting Graves disease. Time point in this sample: newly diagnosed GD, antithyroid drugs for less than 3 months. RNA isolated from PBMCs was used to make the TCR library. Libraries of TCR beta came from iRepertoire HTBI primers plus Arm-PCR of CDR3 regions. TCRdb itself ran the multiplex PCR reads through MiXCR, one entry per CDR3 protein. The table lists over 200,000 distinct CDR3 sequences, about a sixth of them singletons. The source was peripheral blood mononuclear cells (PBMCs), collected at new diagnosis, from a patient treated with antithyroid drugs. The receptor set was obtained from a female donor with Graves disease.

CDR3 loop: CASSLGAFGTGELFF. CDR3 bases: TGTGCCAGCAGTTTAGGAGCGTTTGGCACCGGGGAGCTGTTTTTT. The gene calls are TRBV27 and TRBJ2-2; no firm D call. V lost 2 bases to trimming and J lost 4 bases, with 11 bases between them. CDR1 is MNHEY, CDR2 SMNVEV, per germline (reference sequence). The length of the CDR3 is 15 residues.

This clonotype was recorded many times. The chain uses TRBV4-3 and TRBJ1-1; no reliable D call. This CDR3 comprises 14 residues. The V gene lost 0 bases and the J gene lost 1 base, with 6 bases spanning the gap. From germline, CDR1 is LGHNA and CDR2 YSLEER. This chain's CDR3 is CASSQDFSNTEAFF. DNA of the CDR3: TGCGCCAGCAGCCAAGATTTCTCGAACACTGAAGCTTTCTTT.

Ten or more counts support this clonotype. V gene TRBV6-1 combines with J gene TRBJ1-1; D is ambiguous. The CDR3 runs 13 residues. The V end was cut by 2 bases, the J end by 5 bases, with 9 bases between. Germline assignment: CDR1 MNHNS and CDR2 SASEGT. Here the CDR3 DNA reads TGTGCCAGCAGTGAACAGCAAAGGACTGAAGCTTTCTTT. This gives the protein CASSEQQRTEAFF.

This clonotype was seen repeatedly, ten times or more. This chain joins TRBV30 and TRBJ1-4; TRBD1 matches 8 bases. Unmatched junction bases numbered 8, after V lost 2 bases and J lost 6 bases. This CDR3 has 15 amino acids. Looked up from germline, CDR1 is GTSNPN and CDR2 is SVGIG (reference sequence). The CDR3 is CAWSSRTGPYEKLFF. CDR3 nucleotides: TGTGCCTGGAGTTCGCGGACAGGGCCGTATGAAAAACTGTTTTTT.

This clonotype was observed a handful of times. The J gene is TRBJ2-7, the V gene TRBV20-1; D not certain. Trimming removed 4 bases at V and 5 bases at J, with 15 bases between. Germline V gene sequence: CDR1 DFQATT, CDR2 SNEGSKA (reference sequence). The CDR3 is 13 residues long. The CDR3 here is CSAKIPATDEQYF. DNA of the CDR3: TGCAGTGCTAAAATACCCGCCACAGACGAGCAGTACTTC.

A word on this clonotype: This is likely a read error, given that the CDR3 carries no conserved phenylalanine or tryptophan at its end. The V and J genes are TRBV11-1 and TRBJ2-2; 11 bases align to TRBD2. V shed 4 bases, J shed 4 bases, and the junction held 2 bases outside the gene matches. The CDR3 has 15 residues. CDR1 and CDR2 from the germline V gene are SGHAT and FQDESV (reference sequence). CDR3 bases: TGTGCCAGCAGCTACCTAGCGGGAGGCACCGGGGAGCTGTTTGTT. Translating gives CASSYLAGGTGELFV.

This clonotype was counted between two and nine times. With a far larger clone one base away, a read error is the likely cause. The chain uses TRBV9 and TRBJ2-1; D remains unclear. Germline assignment: CDR1 SGDLS and CDR2 YYNGEE. The CDR3 is made up of 15 amino acids. V shed 0 bases and J shed 0 bases, with 7 bases lying between them. In DNA form, the CDR3 reads TGTGCCAGCAGCGTAGGGCGGAGCTCCTACAATGAGCAGTTCTTC. Encoded protein: CASSVGRSSYNEQFF.

This sequence joins TRBV19 and TRBJ2-7; TRBD2 agrees at 9 bases. The trim removed 6 bases at V and 4 bases at J, leaving 7 bases unmatched. Germline CDR1 LNHDA, CDR2 SQIVND (reference sequence). The CDR3 is 14 residues long. CDR3 DNA: TGTGCCAGTAGACCGCCGGGACTAGCATACGAGCAGTACTTC. Encoded protein: CASRPPGLAYEQYF.

In this sample, this clonotype turned up many times. This rearrangement joins TRBV4-3 to TRBJ2-1; perhaps TRBD2 as D (5 bases). This CDR3 contains 15 residues. Trimming took 1 base from V and 4 from J, leaving 11 bases between them. Germline V gene lookup returns CDR1 LGHNA and CDR2 YSLEER. The CDR3 DNA sequence: TGCGCCAGCAGCCAAGGACCCGGGATTTACAATGAGCAGTTCTTC. This encodes CASSQGPGIYNEQFF.

This clonotype was seen at least ten times. The chain is built from TRBV7-9 and TRBJ2-3; D is unclear. With 2 bases removed from V and 3 bases from J, the gap between germline ends came to 6 bases. This CDR3 has 13 residues. Per germline, CDR1 SEHNR and CDR2 FQNEAQ (reference sequence). CDR3 protein: CASSLRKTDTQYF. The DNA of the CDR3 is TGTGCCAGCAGCTTACGTAAGACAGATACGCAGTATTTT.

There are many counts of this clonotype. The chain recombines TRBV11-3 with TRBJ1-5; tentatively, D is TRBD1 (5 bases). Trimming shortened V by 6 bases and J by 0 bases, and 18 bases separated the two germline ends. The CDR3 has 17 residues. Looked up from germline, CDR1 is SGHNT and CDR2 is YENEEA. The CDR3 is CASRGGVTGYSNQPQHF. The CDR3 DNA reads as TGTGCCAGCAGGGGGGGGGTTACAGGTTATAGCAATCAGCCCCAGCATTTT.

This rearrangement joins TRBV28 to TRBJ1-5; possible D gene TRBD1, 5 bases. Germline V gene lookup returns CDR1 MDHEN and CDR2 SYDVKM. The CDR3 consists of 17 residues. The ends were cut back, 3 bases at V and 2 bases at J, with 17 bases in the middle. CDR3 bases: TGTGCCAGCAGTTTCTCTCGGGGCTCTATGCGCAATCAGCCCCAGCATTTT. As protein: CASSFSRGSMRNQPQHF.

The sample holds many counts of this clonotype. The V gene is TRBV20-1, the J gene TRBJ1-5; D remains ambiguous. The CDR3 runs to 13 residues. CDR1 is DFQATT and CDR2 is SNEGSKA in the germline V gene (reference sequence). V was pared by 6 bases and J by 3 bases, with 12 bases between. The CDR3 sequence: CSAKTRANQPQHF. In DNA, the CDR3 is TGCAGTGCCAAGACAAGGGCCAATCAGCCCCAGCATTTT.

This clonotype was seen at least ten times. This rearrangement joins TRBV11-2 to TRBJ2-3, with D tentatively TRBD1 (6 bases). This CDR3 has 15 residues. V shed 10 bases and J shed 1 base, with 18 bases lying between them. CDR1 and CDR2 (germline): SGHAT, FQNNGV. DNA for the CDR3: TGTGCCACCGGGATTCGGGCAGGGGGCACAGATACGCAGTATTTT. Translating it yields CATGIRAGGTDTQYF. The full variable domain, rest sourced from reference TRBV11-2 and TRBJ2-3, is EAGVAQSPRYKIIEKRQSVAFWCNPISGHATLYWYQQILGQGPKLLIQFQNNGVVDDSQLPKDRFSAERLKGVDSTLKIQPAKLEDSAVYLCATGIRAGGTDTQYFGPGTRLTVL.

This clonotype occurred many times. The rearrangement uses TRBV27 and TRBJ1-1, with no clear D. Trimming stripped 7 bases from V and 2 bases from J, with 2 bases between. Germline values: CDR1 MNHEY, CDR2 SMNVEV (reference sequence). This CDR3 comprises 10 residues. CDR3 DNA: TGTGCCAGCACTAACACTGAAGCTTTCTTT. It codes for CASTNTEAFF.

In this sample, this clonotype turned up many times. V usage is TRBV20-1 and J usage is TRBJ1-4, with 9 bases identical to TRBD1. Per germline, CDR1 DFQATT and CDR2 SNEGSKA (reference sequence). The CDR3 loop spans 14 amino acids. V shed 2 bases, J shed 8 bases, and the junction held 6 bases outside the gene matches. CDR3 DNA sequence: TGCAGTGCTAGAACCGGGACAGGGCCAGAAAAACTGTTTTTT. This translates into CSARTGTGPEKLFF.

Many counts were recorded for this clonotype. CDR3 nucleotide sequence: TGTGCCAGTAGGGTAGGGGCCGGAGATACGCAGTATTTT. Its protein product is CASRVGAGDTQYF. V and J are TRBV19 and TRBJ2-3; TRBD1 is a possible D gene (5 bases). CDR3 length equals 13 residues. V lost 6 bases and J lost 5, with 12 bases in between. CDR1 LNHDA and CDR2 SQIVND come from the germline V gene (reference sequence).

The genes are TRBV12-3 or TRBV12-4 and TRBJ2-5; either TRBD1 or TRBD2 may supply D (5 bases each). Trimming removed 5 bases from V and 1 base from J, with 11 bases in between. The CDR3 covers 14 residues. The CDR3 DNA follows: TGTGCCAGCAGTATCCGGGACGGCCAAGAGACCCAGTACTTC. Residues: CASSIRDGQETQYF.

There are many counts of this clonotype. The chain recombines TRBV19 with TRBJ2-5; 9 bases agree with TRBD1. Germline CDR1 and CDR2: LNHDA and SQIVND (reference sequence). J gave up 2 bases and V 6 bases, and 1 base lay outside the gene matches. The CDR3 runs 13 residues. The CDR3 spells CASRTGGQETQYF. The CDR3 bases are TGTGCCAGTAGGACAGGGGGTCAAGAGACCCAGTACTTC. Based on the CDR3 plus reference TRBV19 and TRBJ2-5, the full variable domain is DGGITQSPKYLFRKEGQNVTLSCEQNLNHDAMYWYRQDPGQGLRLIYYSQIVNDFQKGDIAEGYSVSREKKESFPLTVTSAQKNPTAFYLCASRTGGQETQYFGPGTRLLVL.

In its sample, this clonotype was seen many times. The V call is TRBV2, the J call TRBJ2-2; 9 bases align to TRBD1. The CDR3 has 15 amino acids. V shed 6 bases and J 3 bases; nucleotides not matched to a gene: 5. From germline, CDR1 is SNHLY and CDR2 FYNNEI. CDR3: CASRRWTGDTGELFF. CDR3 nucleotide sequence: TGTGCCAGCAGACGTTGGACAGGGGACACCGGGGAGCTGTTTTTT. The whole variable domain, filled in from reference TRBV2 and TRBJ2-2, reads EPEVTQTPSHQVTQMGQEVILRCVPISNHLYFYWYRQILGQKVEFLVSFYNNEISEKSEIFDDQFSVERPDGSNFTLKIRSTKLEDSAMYFCASRRWTGDTGELFFGEGSRLTVL.

This clonotype was seen many times. The gene calls are TRBV20-1 and TRBJ1-2, with TRBD1 matching 11 bases. Germline CDR1 reads DFQATT; CDR2 reads SNEGSKA (reference sequence). V lost 0 bases to trimming and J lost 3 bases; unmatched junction nucleotides: 6. CDR3 length equals 16 residues. The CDR3 DNA reads TGCAGTGCTAGAGATCCCGGACAGGGGGCTTACTATGGCTACACCTTC. Its translation: CSARDPGQGAYYGYTF.

This clonotype was recorded at least ten times. The rearrangement joins TRBV6-5 to TRBJ1-6; D gene ambiguous. Germline CDR1 MNHEY, CDR2 SVGAGI. Trimming removed 1 base at V and 5 bases at J, with 9 bases between. There are 15 residues in the CDR3. The DNA for the CDR3 is TGTGCCAGCAGTTACTGGACGGAACATAATTCACCCCTCCACTTT. Its translation: CASSYWTEHNSPLHF.

Ten or more counts support this clonotype. The chain recombines TRBV20-1 with TRBJ2-3; D not certain. CDR3 length: 11 amino acids. V was cut by 1 base and J by 4 bases, with 3 bases left in between. Germline values: CDR1 DFQATT, CDR2 SNEGSKA (reference sequence). The CDR3 DNA reads as TGCAGTGCTAGAGTATCAGATACGCAGTATTTT. Translating it yields CSARVSDTQYF.

This clonotype was observed at least ten times. The rearrangement uses TRBV20-1 and TRBJ1-4; D is perhaps TRBD1 (6 bases). Germline loops: CDR1 DFQATT, CDR2 SNEGSKA (reference sequence). V lost 5 bases, J lost 3 bases, and 13 bases lay in between. The CDR3 is 14 residues long. CDR3 residues: CSAGSGVPNEKLFF. CDR3 nucleotides: TGCAGTGCTGGATCAGGGGTACCTAATGAAAAACTGTTTTTT.

The chain links TRBV15 to TRBJ2-7; D possibly corresponds to TRBD2 (6 bases). Trimming shortened V by 4 bases and J by 3 bases, and 19 bases separated the two germline ends. The CDR3 is 16 amino acids. Germline values: CDR1 LNHNV, CDR2 YYDKDF (reference sequence). Here the CDR3 reads CATSTPGTGGDYEQYF. DNA of the CDR3: TGTGCCACCAGCACTCCCGGGACTGGCGGGGACTACGAGCAGTACTTC.

The chain couples TRBV15 to TRBJ1-5, with 7 bases identical to TRBD1. V gave up 5 bases and J gave up 0 bases; unmatched junction bases: 10. This CDR3 is 17 amino acids long. CDR1 is LNHNV and CDR2 is YYDKDF in the germline V gene (reference sequence). The CDR3 nucleotides are TGTGCCACCAGCCGGGACAGCCTCTTTATTAGCAATCAGCCCCAGCATTTT. It specifies CATSRDSLFISNQPQHF.

This clonotype occurred many times. The CDR3 DNA reads TGTGCCAGCAGCTTAGTAGTTTTACAGGGAGGGGAGACCCAGTACTTC. It yields the protein CASSLVVLQGGETQYF. This chain uses TRBV7-2 with TRBJ2-5; the D gene is possibly TRBD2 (7 bases). CDR1 and CDR2 (germline): SGHTA, FQGNSA. The CDR3 runs to 16 residues. Between the trimmed V and J ends, which lost 1 base and 5 bases, there was a span of 17 bases. Looking up the rest from reference TRBV7-2 and TRBJ2-5 gives the full variable domain: GAGVSQSPSNKVTEKGKDVELRCDPISGHTALYWYRQSLGQGLEFLIYFQGNSAPDKSGLPSDRFSAERTGGSVSTLTIQRTQQEDSAVYLCASSLVVLQGGETQYFGPGTRLLVL.

This clonotype was counted ten times or more. This rearrangement joins TRBV6-1 to TRBJ1-2; D is ambiguous. CDR3 length equals 12 residues. V was pared by 2 bases and J by 2 bases, with 3 bases between. Germline CDR1 reads MNHNS; CDR2 reads SASEGT. The CDR3 region is CASSERNYGYTF. The CDR3 bases are TGTGCCAGCAGTGAAAGGAACTATGGCTACACCTTC.